This T cell receptor (beta chain) is drawn from a study of T cell responses to AZD1222 COVID-19 vaccine. Pooling covered second doses at about 4 or about 12 weeks. The study, taken as a whole, reports: Recipients of two AZD1222 doses showed rising Spike-specific TCR breadth and depth. Along spike, vaccine-associated CD4 TCRs were found throughout, with dominance at 160-218 and 743-854.

For this clone: Its cognate antigen is unknown.

Libraries were prepared by immunoSEQ multiplex PCR; TCRdb keeps only in-frame clonotypes and omits some of them. The data contain around 130,000 clones, around nine tenths of them singletons. CDR1 is MNHEY and CDR2 is SVGEGT in the germline V gene. CDR3 length equals 12 residues. V was pared by 5 bases and J by 9 bases, with 11 bases between. The input for sequencing was peripheral blood, taken 28 days after the second AZD1222 dose. V gene TRBV6-2 or TRBV6-3 combines with J gene TRBJ2-1; D is possibly TRBD2 (6 bases). This sequence was found in an adult who received the AZD1222 COVID-19 vaccine. The CDR3 DNA is TGTGCCAGCAGTCCCCACGGGGGTGAGCAGTTCTTC. The encoded protein is CASSPHGGEQFF.